The 4 T cell receptor beta chains below were found in one sample sequenced in a study of cytomegalovirus exposure and HLA in healthy donors. Primers included in the PCR were 60 Vbeta and 13 Jbeta primers. Produced via immunoSEQ multiplex PCR; TCRdb's table is partial and in-frame only. This sample has some 140,000 clones, with 79% found just once. The sequenced material came from PBMCs. The receptors were gathered from a male donor in good health and CMV-seronegative.

The genes are TRBV7-3 and TRBJ2-1; 8 bases agree with TRBD2. This CDR3 comprises 17 residues. Germline V gives CDR1 SGHTA, CDR2 FQGTGA. After removal of 4 bases from V and 8 bases from J, the junction contained 16 bases not matched to a gene. The CDR3 protein is CASSSLPPDSGDYEQFF. For the CDR3, the DNA is TGTGCCAGCAGCTCTCTCCCTCCGGATAGCGGGGATTATGAGCAGTTCTTC. The full variable domain, in which reference TRBV7-3 and TRBJ2-1 provide the parts outside the CDR3, is GAGVSQTPSNKVTEKGKYVELRCDPISGHTALYWYRQSLGQGPEFLIYFQGTGAADDSGLPNDRFFAVRPEGSVSTLKIQRTERGDSAVYLCASSSLPPDSGDYEQFFGPGTRLTVL.

The chain employs TRBV27 and TRBJ2-7, with 11 bases aligning to TRBD2. CDR1 is MNHEY and CDR2 is SMNVEV in the germline V gene (reference sequence). The junction had 9 bases not matched to a gene; V was cut back by 5 bases and J by 3 bases. The CDR3 has 16 residues. CDR3 protein: CASSPSGGPLFYEQYF. CDR3 coding DNA: TGTGCCAGCAGTCCTAGCGGGGGGCCGCTTTTCTACGAGCAGTACTTC.

The rearrangement uses TRBV5-4 and TRBJ2-1; no clear D. Germline CDR1 reads SGHNT; CDR2 reads YYREEE (reference sequence). V was cut by 0 bases and J by 7 bases, with 8 bases left in between. There are 13 residues in the CDR3. Here the CDR3 reads CASSLVSQNEQFF. DNA of the CDR3: TGTGCCAGCAGCTTGGTGTCCCAGAATGAGCAGTTCTTC.

The V and J genes are TRBV30 and TRBJ1-1; TRBD1 aligns across 8 bases. Germline V gene data show CDR1 as GTSNPN and CDR2 as SVGIG (reference sequence). V was pared by 0 bases and J by 6 bases, with 6 bases of the junction left unmatched. The CDR3 loop spans 14 amino acids. CDR3 nucleotide sequence: TGTGCCTGGAGTGTACAGGGGGGCGGGGCTGAAGCTTTCTTT. Its protein is CAWSVQGGGAEAFF.